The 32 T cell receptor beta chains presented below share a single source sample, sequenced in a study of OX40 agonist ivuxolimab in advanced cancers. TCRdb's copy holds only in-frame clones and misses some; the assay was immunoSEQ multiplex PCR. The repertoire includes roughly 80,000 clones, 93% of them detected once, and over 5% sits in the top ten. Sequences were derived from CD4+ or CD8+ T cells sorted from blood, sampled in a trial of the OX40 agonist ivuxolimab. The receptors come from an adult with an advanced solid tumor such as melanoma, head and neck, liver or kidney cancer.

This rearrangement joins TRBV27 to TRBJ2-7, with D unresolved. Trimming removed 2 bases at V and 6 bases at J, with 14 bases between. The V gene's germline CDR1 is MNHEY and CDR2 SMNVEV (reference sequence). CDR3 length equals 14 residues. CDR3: CASSLGFGIGEQYF. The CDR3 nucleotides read TGTGCCAGCAGTTTAGGTTTTGGGATAGGCGAGCAGTACTTC.

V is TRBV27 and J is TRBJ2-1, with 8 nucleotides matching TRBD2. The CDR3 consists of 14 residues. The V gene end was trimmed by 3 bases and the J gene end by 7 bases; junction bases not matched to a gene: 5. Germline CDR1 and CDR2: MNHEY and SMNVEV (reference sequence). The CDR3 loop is CASSLRGAGNEQFF. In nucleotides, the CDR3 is TGTGCCAGCAGTTTGCGGGGGGCGGGGAATGAGCAGTTCTTC.

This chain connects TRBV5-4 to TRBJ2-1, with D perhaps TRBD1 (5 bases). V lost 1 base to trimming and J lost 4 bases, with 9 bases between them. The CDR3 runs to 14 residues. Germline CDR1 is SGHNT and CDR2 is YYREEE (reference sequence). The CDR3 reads CASSLQGLYNEQFF. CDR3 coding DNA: TGTGCCAGCAGCTTGCAGGGCTTGTACAATGAGCAGTTCTTC.

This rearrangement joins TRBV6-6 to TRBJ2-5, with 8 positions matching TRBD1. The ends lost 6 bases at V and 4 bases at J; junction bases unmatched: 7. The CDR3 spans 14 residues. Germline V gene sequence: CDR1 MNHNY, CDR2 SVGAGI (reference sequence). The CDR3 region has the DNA TGTGCCAGCAGGCACAGGGGGTCGGGAGAGACCCAGTACTTC. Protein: CASRHRGSGETQYF.

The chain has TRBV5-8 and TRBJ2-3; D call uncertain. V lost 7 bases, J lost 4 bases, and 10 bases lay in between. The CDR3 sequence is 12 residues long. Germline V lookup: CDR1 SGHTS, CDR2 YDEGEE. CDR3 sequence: CASLGISDTQYF. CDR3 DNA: TGTGCCAGCCTGGGGATCTCAGATACGCAGTATTTT.

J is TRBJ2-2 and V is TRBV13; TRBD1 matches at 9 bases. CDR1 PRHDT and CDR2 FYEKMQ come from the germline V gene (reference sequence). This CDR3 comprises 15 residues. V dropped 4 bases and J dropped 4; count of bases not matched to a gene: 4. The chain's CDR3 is CASSSGTGFTGELFF. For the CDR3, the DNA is TGTGCCAGCAGCTCCGGGACAGGGTTCACCGGGGAGCTGTTTTTT.

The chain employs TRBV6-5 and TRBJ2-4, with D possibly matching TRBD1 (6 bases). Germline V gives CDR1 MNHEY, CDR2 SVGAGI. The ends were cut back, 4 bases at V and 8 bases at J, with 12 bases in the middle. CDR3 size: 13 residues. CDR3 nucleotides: TGTGCCAGCAGTTTCACAGGGTCAGACATTCAGTACTTC. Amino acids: CASSFTGSDIQYF.

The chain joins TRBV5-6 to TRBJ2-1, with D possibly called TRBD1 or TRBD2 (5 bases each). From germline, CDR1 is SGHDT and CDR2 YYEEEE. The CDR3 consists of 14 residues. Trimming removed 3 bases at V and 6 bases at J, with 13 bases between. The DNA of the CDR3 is TGTGCCAGCAGCTCGGGACCCGGAGGCAATGAGCAGTTCTTC. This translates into CASSSGPGGNEQFF.

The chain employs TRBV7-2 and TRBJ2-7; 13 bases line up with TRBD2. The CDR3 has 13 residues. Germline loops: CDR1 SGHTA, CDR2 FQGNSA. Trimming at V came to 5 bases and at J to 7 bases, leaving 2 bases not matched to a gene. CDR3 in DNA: TGTGCCAGCAGCGTGGGACTAGCGGGGGAGCAGTACTTC. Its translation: CASSVGLAGEQYF.

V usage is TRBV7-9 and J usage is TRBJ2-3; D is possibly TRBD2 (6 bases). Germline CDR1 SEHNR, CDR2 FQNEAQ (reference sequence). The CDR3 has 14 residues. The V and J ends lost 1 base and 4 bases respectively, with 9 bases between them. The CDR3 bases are TGTGCCAGCAGCTTAGTCGCTAGCGCAGATACGCAGTATTTT. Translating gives CASSLVASADTQYF. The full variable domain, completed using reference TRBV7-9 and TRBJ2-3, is DTGVSQNPRHKITKRGQNVTFRCDPISEHNRLYWYRQTLGQGPEFLTYFQNEAQLEKSRLLSDRFSAERPKGSFSTLEIQRTEQGDSAMYLCASSLVASADTQYFGPGTRLTVL.

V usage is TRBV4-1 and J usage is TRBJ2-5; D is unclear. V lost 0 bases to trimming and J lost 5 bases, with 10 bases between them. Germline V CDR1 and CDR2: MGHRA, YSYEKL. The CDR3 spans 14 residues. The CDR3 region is CASSQEARPETQYF. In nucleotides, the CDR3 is TGCGCCAGCAGCCAAGAGGCCCGGCCGGAGACCCAGTACTTC.

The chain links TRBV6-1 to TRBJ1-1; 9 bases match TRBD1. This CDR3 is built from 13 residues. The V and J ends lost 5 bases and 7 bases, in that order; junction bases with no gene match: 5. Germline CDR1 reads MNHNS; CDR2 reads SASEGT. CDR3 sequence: CASSQTGGNEAFF. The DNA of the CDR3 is TGTGCCAGCAGTCAGACAGGGGGGAATGAAGCTTTCTTT.

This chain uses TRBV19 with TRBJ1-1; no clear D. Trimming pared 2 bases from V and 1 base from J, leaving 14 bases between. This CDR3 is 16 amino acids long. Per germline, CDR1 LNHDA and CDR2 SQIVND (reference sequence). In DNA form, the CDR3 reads TGTGCCAGTAGTATACGGCCCAACTCGTCGAACACTGAAGCTTTCTTT. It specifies CASSIRPNSSNTEAFF.

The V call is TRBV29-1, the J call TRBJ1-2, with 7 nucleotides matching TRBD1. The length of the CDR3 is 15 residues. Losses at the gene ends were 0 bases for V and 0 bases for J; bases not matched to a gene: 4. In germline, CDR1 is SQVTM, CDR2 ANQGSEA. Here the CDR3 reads CSVEDRGQPNYGYTF. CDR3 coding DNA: TGCAGCGTTGAAGATCGGGGACAGCCTAACTATGGCTACACCTTC.

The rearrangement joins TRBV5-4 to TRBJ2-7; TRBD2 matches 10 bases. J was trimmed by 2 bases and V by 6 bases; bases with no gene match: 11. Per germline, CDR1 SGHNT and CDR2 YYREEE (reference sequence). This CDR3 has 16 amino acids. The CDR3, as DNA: TGTGCCAGCAACAACAAAAACGGGACTAGCGCCTACGAGCAGTACTTC. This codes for CASNNKNGTSAYEQYF.

CDR3 region: CASSLAGEAFF. In nucleotides, the CDR3 is TGTGCCAGCAGCTTAGCGGGTGAAGCTTTCTTT. The gene calls are TRBV11-2 and TRBJ1-1; no reliable D call. Germline V gene lookup returns CDR1 SGHAT and CDR2 FQNNGV. This CDR3 comprises 11 residues. V was cut by 1 base and J by 7 bases, with 4 bases left in between.

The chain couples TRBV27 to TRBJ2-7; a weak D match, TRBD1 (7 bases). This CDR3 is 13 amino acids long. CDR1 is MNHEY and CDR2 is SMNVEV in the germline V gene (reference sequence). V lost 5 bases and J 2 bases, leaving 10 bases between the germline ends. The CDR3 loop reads CASSAGQTYEQYF. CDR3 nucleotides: TGTGCCAGCAGTGCGGGACAGACCTACGAGCAGTACTTC.

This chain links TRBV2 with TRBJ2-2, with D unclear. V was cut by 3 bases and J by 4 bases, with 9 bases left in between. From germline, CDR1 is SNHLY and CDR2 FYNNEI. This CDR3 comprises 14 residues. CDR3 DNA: TGTGCCAGCAGTGAGACGGCCGGCACCGGGGAGCTGTTTTTT. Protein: CASSETAGTGELFF.

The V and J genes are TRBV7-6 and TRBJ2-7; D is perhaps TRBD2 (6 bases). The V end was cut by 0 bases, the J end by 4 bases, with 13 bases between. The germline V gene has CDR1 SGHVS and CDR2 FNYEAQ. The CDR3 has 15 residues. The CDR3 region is CASSLAPGEWYEQYF. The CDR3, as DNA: TGTGCCAGCAGCTTAGCGCCGGGGGAGTGGTACGAGCAGTACTTC.

The CDR3 reads CASSSYRGGRADTQYF. CDR3 nucleotides: TGTGCCAGCAGCTCTTACAGGGGGGGCCGTGCAGATACGCAGTATTTT. The chain couples TRBV27 to TRBJ2-3; a possible D gene is TRBD1 (8 bases). Germline loops: CDR1 MNHEY, CDR2 SMNVEV (reference sequence). V was pared by 6 bases and J by 4 bases, with 20 bases between. This CDR3 is 16 amino acids long.

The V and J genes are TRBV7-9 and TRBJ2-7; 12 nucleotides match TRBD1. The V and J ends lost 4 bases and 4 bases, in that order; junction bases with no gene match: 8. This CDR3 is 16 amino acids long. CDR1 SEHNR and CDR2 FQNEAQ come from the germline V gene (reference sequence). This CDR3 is CASSSGTGGAEYEQYF. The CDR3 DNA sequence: TGTGCCAGCAGCTCCGGGACAGGGGGCGCTGAGTACGAGCAGTACTTC.

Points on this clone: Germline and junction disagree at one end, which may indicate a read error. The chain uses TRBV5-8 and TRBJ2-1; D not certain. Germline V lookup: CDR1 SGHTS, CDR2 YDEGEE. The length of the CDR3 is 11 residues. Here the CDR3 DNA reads TGTACCAGCAGTTCCGCCAATGAGCAGTTCTTC. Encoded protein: CTSSSANEQFF.

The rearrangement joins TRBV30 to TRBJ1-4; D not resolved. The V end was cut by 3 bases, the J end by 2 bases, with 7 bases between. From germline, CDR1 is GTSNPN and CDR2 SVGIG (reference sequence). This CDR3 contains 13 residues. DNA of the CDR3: TGTGCCTGGAGGGTAGCGACTAATGAAAAACTGTTTTTT. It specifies CAWRVATNEKLFF.

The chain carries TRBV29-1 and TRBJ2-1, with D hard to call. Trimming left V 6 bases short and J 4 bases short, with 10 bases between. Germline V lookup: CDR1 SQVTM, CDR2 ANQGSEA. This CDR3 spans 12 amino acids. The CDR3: CSVADLYNEQFF. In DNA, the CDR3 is TGCAGCGTGGCCGACTTGTACAATGAGCAGTTCTTC.

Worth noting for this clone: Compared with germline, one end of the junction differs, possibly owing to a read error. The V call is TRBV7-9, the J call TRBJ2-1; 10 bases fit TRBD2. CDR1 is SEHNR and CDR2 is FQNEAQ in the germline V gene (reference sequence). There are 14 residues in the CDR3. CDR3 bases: TGTGCCAGCAGCGCAGGAGCTAGCGGGAGTCTCATAGTCTTC. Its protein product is CASSAGASGSLIVF.

Written as DNA, the CDR3 is TGTGCCAGTAGCCTGGGGACACAGAACATAGAGACCCAGTACTTC. Protein sequence: CASSLGTQNIETQYF. The V call is TRBV19, the J call TRBJ2-5; D perhaps matches TRBD1 (6 bases). The germline gives CDR1 LNHDA, CDR2 SQIVND (reference sequence). There are 15 residues in the CDR3. V lost 6 bases, J lost 4 bases, and 18 bases lay in between.

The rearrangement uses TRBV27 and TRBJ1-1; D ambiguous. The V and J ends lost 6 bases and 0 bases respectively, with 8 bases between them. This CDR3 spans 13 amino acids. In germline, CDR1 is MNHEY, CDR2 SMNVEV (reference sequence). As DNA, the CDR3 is TGTGCCAGCAGCTTAACACTGAACACTGAAGCTTTCTTT. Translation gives CASSLTLNTEAFF.

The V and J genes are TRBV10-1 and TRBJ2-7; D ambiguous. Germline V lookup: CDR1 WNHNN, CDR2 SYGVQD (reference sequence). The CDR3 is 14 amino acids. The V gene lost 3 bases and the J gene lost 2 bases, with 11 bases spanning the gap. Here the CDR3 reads CASSERTNPYEQYF. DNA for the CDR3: TGCGCCAGCAGTGAAAGGACGAATCCCTACGAGCAGTACTTC.

As DNA, the CDR3 is TGTGCCAGCAGCATTCTACTAGCGGGAGGGCCCAACACCGGGGAGCTGTTTTTT. Amino acids: CASSILLAGGPNTGELFF. The chain employs TRBV11-3 and TRBJ2-2, with TRBD2 matching 13 bases. Germline V CDR1 and CDR2: SGHNT, YENEEA. Trimming took 5 bases from V and 2 from J; bases not matched to a gene: 8. The CDR3 sequence is 18 residues long.

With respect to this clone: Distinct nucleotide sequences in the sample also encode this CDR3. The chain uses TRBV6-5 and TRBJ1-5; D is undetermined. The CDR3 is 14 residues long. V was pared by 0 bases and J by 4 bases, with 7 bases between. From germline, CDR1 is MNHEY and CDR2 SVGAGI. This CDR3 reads CASSYSGSNQPQHF. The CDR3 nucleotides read TGTGCCAGCAGTTACTCGGGGTCGAATCAGCCCCAGCATTTT.

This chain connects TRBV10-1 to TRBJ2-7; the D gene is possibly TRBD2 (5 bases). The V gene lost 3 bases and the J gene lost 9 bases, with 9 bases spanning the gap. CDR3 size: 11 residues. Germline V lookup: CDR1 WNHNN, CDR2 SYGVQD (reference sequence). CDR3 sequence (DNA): TGCGCCAGCAGTGACGGGGTTCGGCAGTACTTC. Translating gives CASSDGVRQYF.

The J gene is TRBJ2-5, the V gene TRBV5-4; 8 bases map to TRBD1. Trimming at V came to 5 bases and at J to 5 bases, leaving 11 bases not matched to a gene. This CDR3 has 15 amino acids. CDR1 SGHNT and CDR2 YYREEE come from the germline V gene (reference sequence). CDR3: CASSMGRGRRETQYF. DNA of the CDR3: TGTGCCAGCAGTATGGGCAGGGGGCGGCGGGAGACCCAGTACTTC.